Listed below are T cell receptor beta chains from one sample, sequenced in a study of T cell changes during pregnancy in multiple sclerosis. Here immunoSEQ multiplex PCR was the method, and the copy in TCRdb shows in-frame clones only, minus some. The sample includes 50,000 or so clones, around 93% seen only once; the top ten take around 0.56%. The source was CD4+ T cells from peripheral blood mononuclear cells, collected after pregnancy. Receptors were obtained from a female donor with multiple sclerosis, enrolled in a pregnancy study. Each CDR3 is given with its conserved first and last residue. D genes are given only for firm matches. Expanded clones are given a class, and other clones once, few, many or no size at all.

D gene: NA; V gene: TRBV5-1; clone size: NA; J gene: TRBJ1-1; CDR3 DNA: TGCGCCAGCAGCAGATTAGGGGGGGGTGAGGCTGAAGCTTTCTTT; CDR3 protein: CASSRLGGGEAEAFF
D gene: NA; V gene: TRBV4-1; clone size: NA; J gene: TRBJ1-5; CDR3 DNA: TGCGCCAGCAGCCAAGCCGACGGGGGTCAGCCCCAGCATTTT; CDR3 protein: CASSQADGGQPQHF
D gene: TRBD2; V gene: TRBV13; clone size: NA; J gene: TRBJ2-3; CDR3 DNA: TGTGCCAGCAGCTTAGGGGCGGGAGGGCCCGAAGGCACAGATACGCAGTATTTT; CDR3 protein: CASSLGAGGPEGTDTQYF
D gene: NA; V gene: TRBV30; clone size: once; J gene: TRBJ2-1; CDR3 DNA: TGTGCCTGGAGTAAAGGCGGGTCCTACAATGAGCAGTTCTTC; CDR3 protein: CAWSKGGSYNEQFF
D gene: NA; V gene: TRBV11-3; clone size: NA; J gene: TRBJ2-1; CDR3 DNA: TGTGCCAGCAGCTTAGATGGGAGGGAGGGGGAGGATGAGCAGTTCTTC; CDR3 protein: CASSLDGREGEDEQFF
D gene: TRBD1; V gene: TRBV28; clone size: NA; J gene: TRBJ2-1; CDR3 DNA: TGTGCCAGCAGTACCTCGGGACAGGGAAAAAATGAGCAGTTCTTC; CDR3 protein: CASSTSGQGKNEQFF
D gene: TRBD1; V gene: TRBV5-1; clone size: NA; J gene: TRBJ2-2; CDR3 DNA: TGCGCCAGCAGCATGCGACAGGGCCCCGGGGAGCTGTTTTTT; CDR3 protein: CASSMRQGPGELFF
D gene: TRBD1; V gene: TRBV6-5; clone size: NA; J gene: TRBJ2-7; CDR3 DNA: TGTGCCAGCAGTCGACAGGGGGCGTATAGGCAGTACTTC; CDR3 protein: CASSRQGAYRQYF
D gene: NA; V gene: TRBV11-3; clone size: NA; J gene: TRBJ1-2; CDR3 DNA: TGTGCCAGCAGCTTAGTGAGTGATGGCTACACCTTC; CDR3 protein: CASSLVSDGYTF
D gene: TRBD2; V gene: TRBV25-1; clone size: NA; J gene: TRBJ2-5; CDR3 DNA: TGTGCCAGCAGTGTTAGCGGGACACAAGAGACCCAGTACTTC; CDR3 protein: CASSVSGTQETQYF
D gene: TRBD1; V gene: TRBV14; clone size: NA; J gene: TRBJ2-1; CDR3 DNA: TGTGCCAGCAGTACCGGGACAGGGACTGGGCACAATGAGCAGTTCTTC; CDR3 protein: CASSTGTGTGHNEQFF
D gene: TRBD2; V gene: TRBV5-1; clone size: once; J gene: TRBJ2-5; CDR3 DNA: TGCGCCAGCAGCCAGGCTGGACTAGCGGGAGGGTACGGAGAGACCCAGTACTTC; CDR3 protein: CASSQAGLAGGYGETQYF
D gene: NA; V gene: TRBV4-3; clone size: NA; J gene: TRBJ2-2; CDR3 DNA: TGCGCCAGCAGCCCGGAGCTGAACACCGGGGAGCTGTTTTTT; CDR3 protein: CASSPELNTGELFF
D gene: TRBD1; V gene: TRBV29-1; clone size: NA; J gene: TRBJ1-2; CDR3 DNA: TGCAGCGTTGTAGGGACAGCTCCTATATGGAGCTACACCTTC; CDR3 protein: CSVVGTAPIWSYTF
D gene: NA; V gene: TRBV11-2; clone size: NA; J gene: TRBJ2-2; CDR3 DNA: TGTGCCAGCGGATCGAGGCGGTCCACCGGGGAGCTGTTTTTT; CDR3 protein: CASGSRRSTGELFF
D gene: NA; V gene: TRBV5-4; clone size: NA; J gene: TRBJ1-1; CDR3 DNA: TGTGCCAGCAGCTTGCAGGGCCCCACTGAAGCTTTCTTT; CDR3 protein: CASSLQGPTEAFF
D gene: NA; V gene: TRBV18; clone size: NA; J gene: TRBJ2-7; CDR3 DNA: TGTGCCAGCTCACCACGCGGCAGGGCCTACGAGCAGTACTTC; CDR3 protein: CASSPRGRAYEQYF
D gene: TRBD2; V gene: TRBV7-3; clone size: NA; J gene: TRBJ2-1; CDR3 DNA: TGTGCCAGCAGCTTAGTTGCTAGCGGGACCAATGAGCAGTTCTTC; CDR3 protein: CASSLVASGTNEQFF
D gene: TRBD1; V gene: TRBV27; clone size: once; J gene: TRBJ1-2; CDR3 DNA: TGTGCCAGCAGGACGATTAGCAGGGGGGCCGCCTATGGCTACACCTTC; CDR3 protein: CASRTISRGAAYGYTF
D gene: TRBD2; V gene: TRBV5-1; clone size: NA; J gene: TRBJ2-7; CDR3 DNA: TGCGCCAGCAGCCGTCTGGGGGGGGAGCGGGACGAGCAGTACTTC; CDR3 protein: CASSRLGGERDEQYF
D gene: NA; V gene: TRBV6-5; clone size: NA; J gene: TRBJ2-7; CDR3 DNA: TGTGCCAGCAGTTACTCGAATCCGGGGGACTACGAGCAGTACTTC; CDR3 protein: CASSYSNPGDYEQYF
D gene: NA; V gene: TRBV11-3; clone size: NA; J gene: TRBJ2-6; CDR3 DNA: TGTGCCAGCAGCTTATCACACTCTGGGGCCAACGTCCTGACTTTC; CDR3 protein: CASSLSHSGANVLTF
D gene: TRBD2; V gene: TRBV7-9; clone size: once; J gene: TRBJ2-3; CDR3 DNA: TGTGCCAGCAGTTTGACTAGCGGGAGGGCAGATACGCAGTATTTT; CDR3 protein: CASSLTSGRADTQYF
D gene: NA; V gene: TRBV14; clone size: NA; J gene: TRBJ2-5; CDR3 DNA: TGTGCCAGCAGCACCCGGGACTACCAAGAGACCCAGTACTTC; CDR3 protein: CASSTRDYQETQYF
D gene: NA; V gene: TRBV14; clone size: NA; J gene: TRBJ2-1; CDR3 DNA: TGTGCCAGCAGCCAACGACAGTACAATGAGCAGTTCTTC; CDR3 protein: CASSQRQYNEQFF
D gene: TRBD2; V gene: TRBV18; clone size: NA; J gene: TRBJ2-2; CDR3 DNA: TGTGCCAGCTCACTCTCTAGCGGGGCGAACACCGGGGAGCTGTTTTTT; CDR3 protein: CASSLSSGANTGELFF
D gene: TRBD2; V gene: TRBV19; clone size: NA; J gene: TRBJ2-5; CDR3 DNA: TGTGCCAGTAGTATAGGTCTTAGCGGGAGGTCACGGACCCAGTACTTC; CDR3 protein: CASSIGLSGRSRTQYF
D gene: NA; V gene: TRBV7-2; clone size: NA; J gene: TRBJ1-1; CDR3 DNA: TGTGCCAGCAGCTTAGGGCCAGGGCGTAACACTGAAGCTTTCTTT; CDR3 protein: CASSLGPGRNTEAFF
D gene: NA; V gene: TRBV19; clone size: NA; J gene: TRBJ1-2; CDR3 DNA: TGTGCCAGTAGGGTACAGGGATACTATGGCTACACCTTC; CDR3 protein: CASRVQGYYGYTF
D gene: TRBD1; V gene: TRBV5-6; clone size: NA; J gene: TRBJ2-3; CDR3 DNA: TGTGCCAGCAGCTTACAGGGGACAGATACGCAGTATTTT; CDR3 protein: CASSLQGTDTQYF
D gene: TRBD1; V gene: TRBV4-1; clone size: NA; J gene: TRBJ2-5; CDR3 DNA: TGCGCCAGCAGCCTGACCGGGACAGGCCAAGAGACCCAGTACTTC; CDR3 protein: CASSLTGTGQETQYF
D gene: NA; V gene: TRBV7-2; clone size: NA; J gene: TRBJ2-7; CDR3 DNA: TGTGCCAGCAGCTTAAGACAGGGGAGGGATCAGCAGTACTTC; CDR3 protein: CASSLRQGRDQQYF
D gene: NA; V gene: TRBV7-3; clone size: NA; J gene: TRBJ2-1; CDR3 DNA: TGTGCCAGCAGCCCCCAGCGGGACAATGAGCAGTTCTTC; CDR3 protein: CASSPQRDNEQFF
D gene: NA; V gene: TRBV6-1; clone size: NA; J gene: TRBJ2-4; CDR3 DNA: TGTGCCAGCAGGGGAGGATCCAAAAACATTCAGTACTTC; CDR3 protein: CASRGGSKNIQYF
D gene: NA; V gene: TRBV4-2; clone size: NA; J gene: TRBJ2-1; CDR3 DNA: TGTGCCAGCAGCCAGGTACTTGGGGCGGAGGAGCAGTTCTTC; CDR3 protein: CASSQVLGAEEQFF
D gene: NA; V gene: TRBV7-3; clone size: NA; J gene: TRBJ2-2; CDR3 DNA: TGTGCCAGCAGCTTATGGCAGGGGCAAGGCGGGGAGCTGTTTTTT; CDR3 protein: CASSLWQGQGGELFF
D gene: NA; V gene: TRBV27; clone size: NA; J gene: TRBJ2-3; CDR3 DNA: TGTGCCAGCAGTTCGCAGGGGTTTGTCACAGATACGCAGTATTTT; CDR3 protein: CASSSQGFVTDTQYF
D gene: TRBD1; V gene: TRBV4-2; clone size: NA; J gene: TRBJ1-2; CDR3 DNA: TGTGCCAGCAGCCAAGGTTTTGATCAGGGGGAGTATGGCTACACCTTC; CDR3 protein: CASSQGFDQGEYGYTF
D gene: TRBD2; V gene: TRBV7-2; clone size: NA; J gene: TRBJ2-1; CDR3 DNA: TGTGCCAGCAGCTTACAACCCAGCGGGGTTAATGAGCAGTTCTTC; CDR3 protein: CASSLQPSGVNEQFF
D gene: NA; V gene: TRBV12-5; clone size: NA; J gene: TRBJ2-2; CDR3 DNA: TGTGCTAGTGCAGACGGGGGAGCCGGGGAGCTGTTTTTT; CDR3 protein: CASADGGAGELFF
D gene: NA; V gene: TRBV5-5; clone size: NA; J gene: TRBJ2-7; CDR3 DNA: TGTGCCAGCAGCGATTCCCGGGGAATCGGTTTGGACGAGCAGTACTTC; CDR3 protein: CASSDSRGIGLDEQYF
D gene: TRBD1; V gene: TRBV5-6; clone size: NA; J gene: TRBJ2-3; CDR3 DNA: TGTGCCAGCAGCTTTAGGGGGCGCGAGACAGATACGCAGTATTTT; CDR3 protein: CASSFRGRETDTQYF
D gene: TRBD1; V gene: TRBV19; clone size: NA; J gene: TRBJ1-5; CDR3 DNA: TGTGCCAGTAGTATCCGAATGCTTTGGGACAGGGTCGGTCAGCCCCAGCATTTT; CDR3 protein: CASSIRMLWDRVGQPQHF